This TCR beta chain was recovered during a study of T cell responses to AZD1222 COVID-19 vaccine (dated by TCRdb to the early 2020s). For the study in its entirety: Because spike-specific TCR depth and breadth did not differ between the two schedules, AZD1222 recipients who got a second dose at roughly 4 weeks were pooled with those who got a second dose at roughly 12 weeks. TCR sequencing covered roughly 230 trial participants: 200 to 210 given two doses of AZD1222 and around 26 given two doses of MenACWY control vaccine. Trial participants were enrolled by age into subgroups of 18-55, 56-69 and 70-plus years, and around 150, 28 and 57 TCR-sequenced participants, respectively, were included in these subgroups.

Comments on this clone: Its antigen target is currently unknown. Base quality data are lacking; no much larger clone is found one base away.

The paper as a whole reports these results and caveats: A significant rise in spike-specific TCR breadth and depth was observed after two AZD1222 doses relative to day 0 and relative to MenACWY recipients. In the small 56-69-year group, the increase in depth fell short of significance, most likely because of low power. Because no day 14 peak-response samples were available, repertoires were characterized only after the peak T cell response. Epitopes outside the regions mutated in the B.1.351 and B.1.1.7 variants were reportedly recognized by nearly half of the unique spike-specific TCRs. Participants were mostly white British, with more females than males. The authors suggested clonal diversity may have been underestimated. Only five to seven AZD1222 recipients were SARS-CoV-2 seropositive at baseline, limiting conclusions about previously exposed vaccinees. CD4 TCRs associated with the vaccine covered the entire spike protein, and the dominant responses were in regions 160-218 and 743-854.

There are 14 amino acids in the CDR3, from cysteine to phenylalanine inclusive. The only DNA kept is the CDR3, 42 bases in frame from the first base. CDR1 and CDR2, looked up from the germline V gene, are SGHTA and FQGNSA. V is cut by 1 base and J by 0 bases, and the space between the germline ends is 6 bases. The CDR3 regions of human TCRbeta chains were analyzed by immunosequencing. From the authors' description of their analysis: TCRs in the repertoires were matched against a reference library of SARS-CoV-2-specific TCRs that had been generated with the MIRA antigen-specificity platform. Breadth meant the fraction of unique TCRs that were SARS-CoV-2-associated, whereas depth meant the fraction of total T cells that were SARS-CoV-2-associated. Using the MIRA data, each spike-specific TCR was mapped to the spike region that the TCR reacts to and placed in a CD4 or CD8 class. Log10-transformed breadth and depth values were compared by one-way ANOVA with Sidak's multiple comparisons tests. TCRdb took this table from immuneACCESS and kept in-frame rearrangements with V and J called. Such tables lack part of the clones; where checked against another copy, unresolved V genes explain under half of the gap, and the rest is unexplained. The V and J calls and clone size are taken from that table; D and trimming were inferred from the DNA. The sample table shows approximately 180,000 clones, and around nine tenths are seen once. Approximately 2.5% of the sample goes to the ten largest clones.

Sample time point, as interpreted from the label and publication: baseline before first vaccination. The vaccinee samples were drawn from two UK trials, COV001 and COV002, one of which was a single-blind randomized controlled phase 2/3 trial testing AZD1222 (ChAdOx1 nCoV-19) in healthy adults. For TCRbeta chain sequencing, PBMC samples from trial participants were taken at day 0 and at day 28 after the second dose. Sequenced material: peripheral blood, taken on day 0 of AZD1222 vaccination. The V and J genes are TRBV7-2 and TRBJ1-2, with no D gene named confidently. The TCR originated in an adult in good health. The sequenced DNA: TGTGCCAGCAGCTTAGACAGTACTAACTATGGCTACACCTTC. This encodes CASSLDSTNYGYTF.